The entry that follows covers one T cell receptor (beta chain) sequence. Its cognate antigen is unknown. The time point here: week 47, end of study. Alongside topical imiquimod, each dose of vaccine comprised 300 ug of mutant IDH1 20-mer peptide. There were new WHO grade 3 or 4 astrocytomas in the donors, and these were IDH1-mutant and ATRX-lost. Assay: immunoSEQ multiplex PCR; the TCRdb copy retains only in-frame clones and omits some. The sample contains 77,000 or so clones, around four fifths of which appear only once. In germline, CDR1 is MNHNS, CDR2 SASEGT. V trimming: 4 bases; J trimming: 0 bases; junction bases outside the gene matches: 5. CDR3 size: 15 residues. The sample originates from a study of a mutant IDH1 vaccine in newly diagnosed glioma. Study background: Of the patients given treatment, around 60% were male and 37.5% were female, and a mean age of about 44 years was recorded.

The J gene is TRBJ2-7, the V gene TRBV6-1; 8 nucleotides line up with TRBD2. This sample comprised PBMCs, obtained from a glioma patient whose treatment included an IDH1 peptide vaccine. The TCR originated in a man aged 35 to 55 with glioma. CDR3 nucleotides: TGTGCCAGCAGTGCAACTAGCGGCGACTCCTACGAGCAGTACTTC. Amino acids: CASSATSGDSYEQYF.